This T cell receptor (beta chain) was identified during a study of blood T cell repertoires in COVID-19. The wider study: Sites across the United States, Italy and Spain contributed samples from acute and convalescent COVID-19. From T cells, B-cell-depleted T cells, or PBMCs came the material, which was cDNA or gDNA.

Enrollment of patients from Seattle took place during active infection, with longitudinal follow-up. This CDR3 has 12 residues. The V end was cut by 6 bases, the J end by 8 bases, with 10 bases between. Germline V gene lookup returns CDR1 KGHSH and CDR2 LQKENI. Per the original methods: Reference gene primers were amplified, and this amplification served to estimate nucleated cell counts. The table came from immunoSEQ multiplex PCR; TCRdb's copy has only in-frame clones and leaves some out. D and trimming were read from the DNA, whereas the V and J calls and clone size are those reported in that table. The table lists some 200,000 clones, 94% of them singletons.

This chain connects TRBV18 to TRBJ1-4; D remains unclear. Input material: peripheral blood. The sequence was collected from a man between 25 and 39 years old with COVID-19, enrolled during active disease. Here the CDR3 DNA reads TGTGCCAGCTCCATAGGGAGGGAAAAACTGTTTTTT. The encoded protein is CASSIGREKLFF.